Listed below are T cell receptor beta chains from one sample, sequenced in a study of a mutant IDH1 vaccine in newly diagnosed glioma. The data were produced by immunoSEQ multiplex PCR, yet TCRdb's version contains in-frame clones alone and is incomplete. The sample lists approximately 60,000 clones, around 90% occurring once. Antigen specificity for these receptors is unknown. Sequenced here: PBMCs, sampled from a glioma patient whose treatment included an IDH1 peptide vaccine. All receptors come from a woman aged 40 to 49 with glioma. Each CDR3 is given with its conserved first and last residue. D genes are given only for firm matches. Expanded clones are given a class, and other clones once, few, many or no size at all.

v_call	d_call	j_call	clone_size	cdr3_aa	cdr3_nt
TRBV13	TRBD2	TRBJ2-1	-	CASSQRGSGRPYNEQFF	TGTGCCAGCAGCCAAAGGGGTAGCGGGAGACCCTACAATGAGCAGTTCTTC
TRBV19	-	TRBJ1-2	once	CASSSAAAAWGGYTF	TGTGCCAGTTCATCAGCGGCGGCGGCATGGGGTGGCTACACCTTC
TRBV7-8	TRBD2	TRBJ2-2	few	CASSRLAGLNTGELFF	TGTGCCAGCAGCCGACTAGCGGGGCTGAACACCGGGGAGCTGTTTTTT
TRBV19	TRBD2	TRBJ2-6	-	CASSILGGTGANVLTF	TGTGCCAGTAGTATTTTGGGGGGGACTGGGGCCAACGTCCTGACTTTC
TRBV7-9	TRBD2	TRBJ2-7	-	CASSTLAGAVYEQYF	TGTGCCAGCAGCACCCTAGCGGGAGCGGTCTACGAGCAGTACTTC
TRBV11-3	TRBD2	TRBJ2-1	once	CASSLGTSGYNEQFF	TGTGCCAGCAGCCTCGGAACTAGCGGTTACAATGAGCAGTTCTTC
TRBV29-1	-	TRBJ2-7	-	CSVAQTWSSYEQYF	TGCAGCGTTGCCCAGACGTGGAGCTCCTACGAGCAGTACTTC
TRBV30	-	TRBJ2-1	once	CAWSEARAYNEQFF	TGTGCCTGGAGTGAGGCCAGAGCCTACAATGAGCAGTTCTTC
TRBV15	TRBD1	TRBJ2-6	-	CATSRPDRGEVNGANVLTF	TGTGCCACCAGCAGACCGGACAGGGGGGAAGTAAATGGGGCCAACGTCCTGACTTTC
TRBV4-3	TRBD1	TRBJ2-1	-	CASSQDRAGDEQFF	TGCGCCAGCAGCCAGGACAGGGCTGGTGATGAGCAGTTCTTC
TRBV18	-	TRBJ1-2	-	CASSPTGNPNYGYTF	TGTGCCAGCTCACCCACAGGGAACCCTAACTATGGCTACACCTTC
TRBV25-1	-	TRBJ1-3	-	CASTGPLGNTIYF	TGTGCCAGCACTGGCCCCCTGGGAAACACCATATATTTT
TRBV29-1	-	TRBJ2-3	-	CSARLGSTDTQYF	TGCAGCGCCCGATTGGGGAGCACAGATACGCAGTATTTT
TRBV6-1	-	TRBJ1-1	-	CASSAGWGATEAFF	TGTGCCAGCAGTGCCGGATGGGGGGCCACTGAAGCTTTCTTT
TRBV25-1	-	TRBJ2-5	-	CASSEYKRKETQYF	TGTGCCAGCAGTGAGTATAAGCGGAAAGAGACCCAGTACTTC
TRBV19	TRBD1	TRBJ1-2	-	CASSTLTGPDGYTF	TGTGCCAGTAGTACACTGACAGGGCCGGACGGCTACACCTTC
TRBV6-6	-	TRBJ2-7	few	CASSPLDLGYEQYF	TGTGCCAGCAGCCCCCTTGATTTAGGCTACGAGCAGTACTTC
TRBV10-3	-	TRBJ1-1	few	CAISGNQGMDTEAFF	TGTGCCATCAGTGGCAATCAGGGGATGGACACTGAAGCTTTCTTT
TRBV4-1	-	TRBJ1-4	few	CASSQRAGETTNEKLFF	TGCGCCAGCAGCCAGCGCGCAGGGGAGACAACTAATGAAAAACTGTTTTTT
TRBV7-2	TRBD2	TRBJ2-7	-	CASSRAGVYEQYF	TGTGCCAGCAGCCGTGCGGGAGTCTACGAGCAGTACTTC
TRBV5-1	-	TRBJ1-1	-	CASSWEAVNTEAFF	TGCGCCAGCAGCTGGGAGGCGGTGAACACTGAAGCTTTCTTT
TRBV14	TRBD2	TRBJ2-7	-	CASSLYGLAGRSYEQYF	TGTGCCAGCAGCCTGTACGGACTAGCGGGAAGGTCCTACGAGCAGTACTTC
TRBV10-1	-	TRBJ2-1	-	CASSDGASSYNEQFF	TGCGCCAGCAGTGACGGGGCCAGCTCCTACAATGAGCAGTTCTTC
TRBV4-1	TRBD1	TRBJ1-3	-	CASSQDERQGAPGNTIYF	TGCGCCAGCAGCCAAGATGAAAGACAGGGGGCCCCTGGAAACACCATATATTTT
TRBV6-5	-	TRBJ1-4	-	CASRENEKLFF	TGTGCCAGCCGAGAGAATGAAAAACTGTTTTTT
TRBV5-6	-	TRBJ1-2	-	CASSPWPADHGYTF	TGTGCCAGCAGCCCATGGCCCGCGGACCATGGCTACACCTTC
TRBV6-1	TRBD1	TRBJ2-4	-	CASSELFPRGRRDIQYF	TGTGCCAGCAGTGAACTTTTCCCCAGGGGGCGCCGAGACATTCAGTACTTC
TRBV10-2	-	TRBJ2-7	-	CASSEFVGVEQYF	TGCGCCAGCAGTGAGTTTGTTGGGGTCGAGCAGTACTTC
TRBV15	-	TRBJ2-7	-	CATSRGPQVTYEQYF	TGTGCCACCAGCAGAGGCCCACAGGTTACCTACGAGCAGTACTTC
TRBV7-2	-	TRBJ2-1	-	CASSPTTANEQFF	TGTGCCAGCAGCCCGACAACCGCGAATGAGCAGTTCTTC
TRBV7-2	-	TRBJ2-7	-	CASSFSTATNYEQYF	TGTGCCAGCAGTTTCTCGACAGCAACTAATTACGAGCAGTACTTC
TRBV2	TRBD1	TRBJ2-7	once	CASSEAVETGGSYEQYF	TGTGCCAGCAGTGAAGCGGTCGAGACAGGGGGCTCCTACGAGCAGTACTTC
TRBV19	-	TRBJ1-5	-	CASMLGWNQPQHF	TGTGCCAGTATGCTCGGGTGGAACCAGCCCCAGCATTTT
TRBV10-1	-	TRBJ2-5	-	CASSESGGPQYF	TGCGCCAGCAGTGAGTCGGGGGGCCCCCAGTACTTC
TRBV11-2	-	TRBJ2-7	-	CASSLDRYEQYF	TGTGCCAGCAGCTTGGACAGATACGAGCAGTACTTC
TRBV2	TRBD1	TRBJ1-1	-	CASTVGQGGTEAFF	TGTGCCAGCACCGTTGGACAGGGTGGCACTGAAGCTTTCTTT
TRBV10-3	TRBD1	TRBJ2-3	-	CAIGRTGMDTQYF	TGTGCCATCGGAAGGACAGGGATGGATACGCAGTATTTT
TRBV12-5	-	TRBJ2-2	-	CASGFLLTGTTNTGELFF	TGTGCTAGTGGGTTCCTCCTTACCGGGACAACGAACACCGGGGAGCTGTTTTTT
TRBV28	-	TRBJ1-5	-	CASSSGVVDSNQPQHF	TGTGCCAGCAGTTCGGGGGTAGTTGATAGCAATCAGCCCCAGCATTTT
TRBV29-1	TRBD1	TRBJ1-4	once	CSVKPGQGNEKLFF	TGCAGCGTAAAACCGGGACAGGGTAATGAAAAACTGTTTTTT
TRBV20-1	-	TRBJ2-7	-	CSAEQGDEQYF	TGCAGTGCTGAGCAAGGGGACGAGCAGTACTTC
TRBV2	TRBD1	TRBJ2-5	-	CASEYRGLGYF	TGTGCCAGCGAGTACAGGGGCCTGGGGTACTTC
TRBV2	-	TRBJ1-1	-	CASSESMGRVTEAFF	TGTGCCAGCAGTGAATCCATGGGCAGGGTCACTGAAGCTTTCTTT
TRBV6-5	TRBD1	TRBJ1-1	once	CASRTTGGTEAFF	TGTGCCAGCAGGACGACAGGGGGCACTGAAGCTTTCTTT
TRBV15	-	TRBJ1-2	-	CATSRQGSSYGYTF	TGTGCCACCAGCAGACAGGGTAGCAGCTATGGCTACACCTTC
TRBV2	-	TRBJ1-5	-	CASSGQGNSNQPQHF	TGTGCCAGCAGTGGGCAGGGGAATAGCAATCAGCCCCAGCATTTT
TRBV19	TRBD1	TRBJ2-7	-	CASSIGAGGAYEQYF	TGTGCCAGTAGTATAGGGGCAGGGGGCGCCTACGAGCAGTACTTC
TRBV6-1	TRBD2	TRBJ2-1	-	CASSLGLAGVYEQFF	TGTGCCAGCAGTCTGGGACTAGCGGGAGTGTATGAGCAGTTCTTC
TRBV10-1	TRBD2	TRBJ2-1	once	CASSSVLAGAGEQFF	TGCGCCAGCAGTTCAGTACTAGCGGGAGCGGGCGAGCAGTTCTTC
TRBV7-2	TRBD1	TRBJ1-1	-	CASRNDRGSIEAFF	TGTGCCAGCAGAAATGACAGGGGCTCGATTGAAGCTTTCTTT
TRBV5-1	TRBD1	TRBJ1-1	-	CASSLGGQGRGTEAFF	TGCGCCAGCAGCTTGGGGGGACAGGGCCGGGGGACTGAAGCTTTCTTT
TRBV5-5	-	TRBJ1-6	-	CASSLISWEANNSPLHF	TGTGCCAGCAGCTTGATTAGTTGGGAAGCAAATAATTCACCCCTCCACTTT
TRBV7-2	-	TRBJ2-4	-	CASSSGTGWGDIQYF	TGTGCCAGCAGCTCCGGGACTGGCTGGGGGGACATTCAGTACTTC
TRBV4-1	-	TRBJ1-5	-	CASSQVRLIRGGNQPQHF	TGCGCCAGCAGCCAAGTTAGGCTCATCCGTGGGGGCAATCAGCCCCAGCATTTT
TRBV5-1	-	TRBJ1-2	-	CASSLGTNVDGYTF	TGCGCCAGCAGCTTGGGGACAAACGTCGATGGTTACACCTTC
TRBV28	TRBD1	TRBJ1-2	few	CASSLGQVALVYGYTF	TGTGCCAGCAGTCTGGGACAGGTGGCCCTAGTCTATGGCTACACCTTC
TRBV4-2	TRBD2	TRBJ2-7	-	CASSQEAGGVYEQYF	TGTGCCAGCAGCCAAGAGGCGGGAGGGGTTTACGAGCAGTACTTC
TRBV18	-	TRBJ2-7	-	CASSPPGRTGEQYF	TGTGCCAGCTCACCGCCGGGACGGACTGGCGAGCAGTACTTC
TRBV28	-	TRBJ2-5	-	CASSFSTMETQYF	TGTGCCAGCAGTTTTTCGACTATGGAGACCCAGTACTTC
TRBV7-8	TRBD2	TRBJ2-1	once	CASSLVGSGRALNEQFF	TGTGCCAGCAGCTTAGTAGGCTCGGGGAGGGCCTTAAATGAGCAGTTCTTC